The sequence of this T cell receptor (beta chain) was determined in a study of technical replicates of blood from a few donors. The data were produced by immunoSEQ multiplex PCR, yet TCRdb's version contains in-frame clones alone and is incomplete. This sample has about 80,000 clones, with roughly 94% found just once. Sequencing was done on a sample of T cells isolated from PBMCs. The sequence came from a human donor in good health.

This CDR3 is CASSEETNYGYTF. In DNA, the CDR3 is TGTGCCAGCAGTGAGGAGACTAACTATGGCTACACCTTC. The chain has TRBV2 and TRBJ1-2; D is unclear. In germline, CDR1 is SNHLY, CDR2 FYNNEI. The length of the CDR3 is 13 residues. V dropped 3 bases and J dropped 0 bases, with 5 bases sitting between them.